This T cell receptor (beta chain) originates from a study of cytomegalovirus exposure and HLA in healthy donors. Study-level findings and limits: Among donors in an Asian-associated ancestry cluster, a later analysis reportedly found fewer N-insertions than the roughly 700-donor mean. Productive rates of about 90% or about 30% were seen for most TCR beta V segments in an earlier analysis.

With 60 Vbeta and 13 Jbeta primers, the PCR was carried out. TCRdb's table, derived via immunoSEQ multiplex PCR, lists solely in-frame clones and lacks some. The table has about 200,000 clones, about 78% seen once. Trimming removed 3 bases from V and 8 bases from J, with 17 bases in between. This CDR3 is 14 amino acids long. CDR1 is SGHKS, CDR2 YYEKEE, per germline (reference sequence). At collection, donors were nominally healthy, but unrecorded immune exposures were probable. In the case of this clone: Its target is unknown.

The genes are TRBV5-5 and TRBJ1-2, with D perhaps TRBD1 (5 bases). This clonotype was obtained from a young woman in good health and CMV-seronegative. The source material was PBMCs. Here the CDR3 reads CASSSQGFLGGYTF. The CDR3, as DNA: TGTGCCAGCAGCTCTCAGGGATTCCTGGGAGGCTACACCTTC. The entire variable domain, with the rest obtained from reference TRBV5-5 and TRBJ1-2, is as follows: DAGVTQSPTHLIKTRGQQVTLRCSPISGHKSVSWYQQVLGQGPQFIFQYYEKEERGRGNFPDRFSARQFPNYSSELNVNALLLGDSALYLCASSSQGFLGGYTFGSGTRLTVV.